This T cell receptor (beta chain) was found in a study of blood T cell repertoires in COVID-19. Across the study: T cells, B-cell-depleted T cells, or PBMCs supplied cDNA or gDNA.

Authors' processing steps: Counts of nucleated cells, estimated from reference gene primer amplification, were obtained. The data were produced by immunoSEQ multiplex PCR, yet TCRdb's version contains in-frame clones alone and is incomplete. V and J calls and clone size are as listed in that table; D and trimming were resolved from the DNA. The sample yields 400,000 or so clones, about 90% seen once. The germline V and J ends were trimmed by 4 bases and 3 bases, with 22 bases remaining between them. The CDR3 covers 17 residues. The germline V gene has CDR1 SGHRS and CDR2 YFSETQ. This receptor was obtained from a man aged 18-30 years with COVID-19, enrolled during active disease. This chain connects TRBV5-1 to TRBJ1-2; D possibly corresponds to TRBD1 (5 bases). The sample comprised peripheral blood. As DNA, the CDR3 is TGCGCCAGCAGCCCGAGGCGGGGACTCGTACCCTACTATGGCTACACCTTC. Residues: CASSPRRGLVPYYGYTF.